The 22 T cell receptor beta chains listed next were all sequenced from one sample in a study of blood T cell repertoires in COVID-19. Only in-frame clones appear in the TCRdb table, and some are missing; sequencing was by immunoSEQ multiplex PCR. The sample holds more than 110,000 clones, 70% to 85% seen once. Sequencing was carried out using peripheral blood. The receptors here all came from a woman older than 75 in a cohort sampled during active or convalescent COVID-19.

This chain links TRBV18 with TRBJ2-7, with 10 bases fitting TRBD1. J lost 1 base, V lost 0 bases, and 6 bases had no gene match. The CDR3 contains 17 residues. Germline V lookup: CDR1 KGHSH, CDR2 LQKENI. The CDR3 region is CASSPPGLGQGSYEQYF. The CDR3 coding sequence is TGTGCCAGCTCACCACCGGGTTTGGGACAGGGGTCCTACGAGCAGTACTTC.

The chain is built from TRBV28 and TRBJ1-5; D is unresolved. This CDR3 is built from 11 residues. V lost 6 bases to trimming and J lost 4 bases, with 4 bases between them. Germline V CDR1 and CDR2: MDHEN, SYDVKM. The CDR3 sequence is CASSRNQPQHF. In DNA form, the CDR3 reads TGTGCCAGCAGCCGGAATCAGCCCCAGCATTTT.

J is TRBJ1-1 and V is TRBV30; 8 nucleotides line up with TRBD1. Per germline, CDR1 GTSNPN and CDR2 SVGIG (reference sequence). V lost 7 bases and J lost 0; bases outside the gene matches: 10. This CDR3 comprises 15 residues. CDR3 residues: CASQGAAPVNTEAFF. The CDR3 nucleotides are TGTGCCTCCCAGGGGGCTGCCCCTGTGAACACTGAAGCTTTCTTT. The whole variable domain, filled in from reference TRBV30 and TRBJ1-1, reads SQTIHQWPATLVQPVGSPLSLECTVEGTSNPNLYWYRQAAGRGLQLLFYSVGIGQISSEVPQNLSASRPQDRQFILSSKKLLLSDSGFYLCASQGAAPVNTEAFFGQGTRLTVV.

The genes are TRBV7-2 and TRBJ2-5, with TRBD2 identical over 11 bases. CDR3 length equals 16 residues. From germline, CDR1 is SGHTA and CDR2 FQGNSA. After removal of 1 base from V and 1 base from J, the junction contained 2 bases not matched to a gene. Here the CDR3 DNA reads TGTGCCAGCAGCTTAGAAGGACTAGCGGGCCAAGAGACCCAGTACTTC. This gives the protein CASSLEGLAGQETQYF.

The rearrangement links TRBV28 to TRBJ2-5; D is perhaps TRBD1 (6 bases). The CDR3 contains 14 residues. V gave up 2 bases and J gave up 1 base, with 8 bases separating them. Germline CDR1 reads MDHEN; CDR2 reads SYDVKM. CDR3 residues: CASSLPRGQETQYF. Written as DNA, the CDR3 is TGTGCCAGCAGTTTACCCAGGGGCCAAGAGACCCAGTACTTC.

The chain joins TRBV27 to TRBJ2-4, with 8 bases identical to TRBD1. Germline V gives CDR1 MNHEY, CDR2 SMNVEV (reference sequence). After removal of 5 bases from V and 3 bases from J, the junction contained 9 bases not matched to a gene. The CDR3 loop spans 16 amino acids. In DNA form, the CDR3 reads TGTGCCAGCAGTCCCTACGGACAGGGCGACAAAAACATTCAGTACTTC. Amino acid sequence: CASSPYGQGDKNIQYF.

This clone occurred a few times. The chain recombines TRBV15 with TRBJ2-1; 8 nucleotides align to TRBD2. Trimming took 4 bases from V and 6 from J; bases not matched to a gene: 5. Germline V CDR1 and CDR2: LNHNV, YYDKDF (reference sequence). The CDR3 is 14 residues long. CDR3 coding DNA: TGTGCCACCAGCATCCTAGCGGGCTTCAATGAGCAGTTCTTC. Translation gives CATSILAGFNEQFF.

The V call is TRBV10-3, the J call TRBJ2-7; possible D gene TRBD2, 5 bases. The CDR3 spans 13 residues. CDR1 and CDR2 from the germline V gene are ENHRY and SYGVKD. V lost 2 bases, J lost 5 bases, and 10 bases lay in between. The CDR3, as DNA: TGTGCCATCAGTGAGGGTCTAGCCCACGAGCAGTACGTC. It yields the protein CAISEGLAHEQYV.

The chain combines TRBV28 with TRBJ2-7; maybe TRBD1 (5 bases). The CDR3 runs 14 residues. V shed 4 bases and J shed 3 bases, with 13 bases lying between them. Germline CDR1 MDHEN, CDR2 SYDVKM. The CDR3 here is CASSSPGHNYEQYV. In DNA, the CDR3 is TGTGCCAGCAGTTCGCCCGGACATAACTACGAGCAGTACGTC.

The V call is TRBV7-9, the J call TRBJ2-3, with D maybe TRBD1 (6 bases). The CDR3 extends over 16 amino acids. CDR1 is SEHNR and CDR2 is FQNEAQ in the germline V gene (reference sequence). Trimming took off 2 bases at V and 0 bases at J, with 12 bases between the two ends. CDR3 nucleotides: TGTGCCAGCAGCTTACCGGGACACCAGAGCACAGATACGCAGTATTTT. Protein sequence: CASSLPGHQSTDTQYF.

The genes are TRBV19 and TRBJ2-3; 9 bases are shared with TRBD1. Germline assignment: CDR1 LNHDA and CDR2 SQIVND (reference sequence). This CDR3 spans 14 amino acids. Germline trimming cut 4 bases from V and 3 bases from J; bases unmatched to any gene: 2. The CDR3: CASSRTGATDTQYF. As DNA, the CDR3 is TGTGCCAGTAGTAGGACAGGGGCAACAGATACGCAGTATTTT.

The chain couples TRBV9 to TRBJ1-1; D uncertain. Per germline, CDR1 SGDLS and CDR2 YYNGEE. V gave up 0 bases and J gave up 8 bases, with 17 bases separating them. This CDR3 region has 15 residues. CDR3 DNA sequence: TGTGCCAGCAGCGTAGAAGAATTTTCCTTAGTGGAAGCTTTCTTT. It encodes CASSVEEFSLVEAFF.

The chain couples TRBV19 to TRBJ2-2, with D perhaps TRBD2 (5 bases). V lost 9 bases and J 2 bases, leaving 10 bases between the germline ends. CDR3 length: 13 residues. The germline V gene has CDR1 LNHDA and CDR2 SQIVND (reference sequence). The CDR3, as DNA: TGTGCCAGCCTCGGGGTAAACACCGGGGAGCTGTTTTTT. Encoded protein: CASLGVNTGELFF.

This chain joins TRBV5-3 and TRBJ2-7, with TRBD1 as a possible D gene (7 bases). TRBV5-3 is an ORF, with its function uncertain. The CDR3 sequence is 14 residues long. Trimming stripped 3 bases from V and 2 bases from J, with 12 bases between. As DNA, the CDR3 is TGTGCCAGAAGCTGCGGGACAGAGACCTACGAGCAGTACGTC. Protein: CARSCGTETYEQYV.

The rearrangement joins TRBV20-1 to TRBJ1-1, with TRBD1 matching 8 bases. This CDR3 has 11 residues. From germline, CDR1 is DFQATT and CDR2 SNEGSKA (reference sequence). V shed 5 bases and J 4 bases; nucleotides not matched to a gene: 0. CDR3 bases: TGCAGTGCTGGACAGGGCACTGAAGCTTTCTTT. It specifies CSAGQGTEAFF.

The chain is built from TRBV5-4 and TRBJ2-7; TRBD1 matches at 8 bases. With 4 bases clipped from V and 4 bases from J, the junction kept 7 bases outside the gene matches. Germline values: CDR1 SGHNT, CDR2 YYREEE (reference sequence). CDR3 length: 14 residues. The CDR3 nucleotides read TGTGCCAGCAGCCCGTCGGACAGGGAGTACGAGCAGTACTTC. Amino acids: CASSPSDREYEQYF.

The chain employs TRBV19 and TRBJ1-5; TRBD1 matches at 7 bases. The germline CDR1 and CDR2 sequences are LNHDA and SQIVND (reference sequence). The CDR3 runs 12 residues. V gave up 8 bases and J gave up 7 bases; unmatched junction bases: 5. CDR3 nucleotides: TGTGCCAGTGAACAGGGGAACCAGCCCCAGCATTTT. The encoded protein is CASEQGNQPQHF.

The chain has TRBV7-9 and TRBJ2-4, with 8 bases that match TRBD1. From germline, CDR1 is SEHNR and CDR2 FQNEAQ (reference sequence). V dropped 2 bases and J dropped 7; count of bases not matched to a gene: 1. The CDR3 totals 13 residues. The CDR3 coding sequence is TGTGCCAGCAGCTTAACAGGGGGGAACATTCAGTACTTC. This sequence encodes CASSLTGGNIQYF.

The V call is TRBV14, the J call TRBJ1-1, with 7 bases that match TRBD1. Germline V lookup: CDR1 SGHDN, CDR2 FVKESK. With 5 bases clipped from V and 8 bases from J, the junction kept 5 bases outside the gene matches. The CDR3 extends over 12 amino acids. The CDR3 loop reads CASSLTGVEAFF. Here the CDR3 DNA reads TGTGCCAGCAGCTTAACAGGGGTAGAAGCTTTCTTT.

This chain uses TRBV7-2 with TRBJ1-2, with 10 bases matching TRBD1. Per the germline V gene, CDR1 is SGHTA and CDR2 is FQGNSA. J lost 3 bases, V lost 4 bases, and 2 bases had no gene match. CDR3 length equals 14 residues. The CDR3 region is CASSSDRGYYGYTF. CDR3 DNA: TGTGCCAGCAGCTCGGACAGGGGGTACTATGGCTACACCTTC. Full variable domain (missing parts from reference TRBV7-2 and TRBJ1-2): GAGVSQSPSNKVTEKGKDVELRCDPISGHTALYWYRQSLGQGLEFLIYFQGNSAPDKSGLPSDRFSAERTGGSVSTLTIQRTQQEDSAVYLCASSSDRGYYGYTFGSGTRLTVV.

The chain joins TRBV5-1 to TRBJ2-2; 7 bases map to TRBD2. This CDR3 has 15 amino acids. Trimming cost V 1 base and J 7 bases; bases outside gene matches: 7. Germline assignment: CDR1 SGHRS and CDR2 YFSETQ. The CDR3 region has the DNA TGCGCCAGCAGCTTGTCGGCGGGGGTCGGCGGGGAGCTGTTTTTT. It codes for CASSLSAGVGGELFF.

The chain joins TRBV7-6 to TRBJ2-1; 9 bases are a match to TRBD1. Losses at the gene ends were 10 bases for V and 9 bases for J; bases not matched to a gene: 10. The CDR3 consists of 13 residues. CDR1 and CDR2 from the germline V gene are SGHVS and FNYEAQ. This CDR3 is CATRQGGAGEQFF. CDR3 nucleotide sequence: TGTGCCACCAGACAGGGGGGAGCGGGTGAGCAGTTCTTC.